The present TCR beta chain was sequenced within a study of T-cell memory formation after mild COVID-19. For the study at large: Among the donors, TCR clusters were largely specific to each donor.

This clonotype has only a few counts. One junction end disagrees with the germline gene, perhaps due to a read error. Germline V gene data show CDR1 as SGHTS and CDR2 as YDEGEE. The CDR3 covers 13 residues. Each CDR3 protein is one row after TCRdb ran MiXCR on the 5' RACE reads. The sample has 500,000 to 550,000 distinct CDR3 sequences; roughly 22% are singletons. The rearrangement uses TRBV5-8 and TRBJ2-4, with 10 bases aligning to TRBD1. Sequenced: PBMCs or a T cell subset sorted from them (not recorded which). The receptor comes from an adult woman who had mild COVID-19 (a few samples of this study predate the infection). Cell type and time point are not known. The CDR3, as DNA: TGTGCCAGCAGCGCTGACAGGGGGCGCGTTCTGGTCTTC. Protein: CASSADRGRVLVF.